One and the same sample provided the 18 T cell receptor beta chains below, sequenced in a study of identical twins. TCRdb processed the 5' RACE reads anew with MiXCR; each CDR3 protein has one entry. Of about 530,000 distinct CDR3 sequences in the sample, around 22% are singletons; the top ten hold about 0.48%. The data also belong to a second study, concerning yellow fever vaccine responses in identical twins.

Sequencing was carried out using CD4+ T cells sorted from blood. These receptor sequences come from a woman aged 18-30 years in good health.

This chain joins TRBV29-1 and TRBJ2-3; D not certain. CDR1 SQVTM and CDR2 ANQGSEA come from the germline V gene. The CDR3 length is 11 residues. Trimming removed 6 bases at V and 9 bases at J, with 13 bases between. As DNA, the CDR3 is TGCAGCGTCATCGCGGCGTGGACGCAGTATTTT. Translating gives CSVIAAWTQYF.

The sample holds a few counts of this clonotype. V usage is TRBV12-3 or TRBV12-4 and J usage is TRBJ1-2; weak D call: TRBD1 (6 bases). Trimming cost V 5 bases and J 5 bases, with 18 bases left between them. The CDR3 covers 15 residues. CDR3 sequence: CASSRGQTQIYGYTF. DNA of the CDR3: TGTGCCAGCAGTCGTGGACAGACTCAGATTTATGGCTACACCTTC.

V usage is TRBV12-3 or TRBV12-4 and J usage is TRBJ1-1, with TRBD1 matching over 10 bases. This CDR3 is built from 12 residues. With 7 bases clipped from V and 6 bases from J, the junction kept 2 bases outside the gene matches. CDR3 in DNA: TGTGCCAGCACGGACAGGGGGTCTGAAGCTTTCTTT. This gives the protein CASTDRGSEAFF.

This clonotype was counted a few times. The chain employs TRBV20-1 and TRBJ1-1, with a possible D match to TRBD1 (6 bases). The germline V gene encodes CDR1 DFQATT and CDR2 SNEGSKA (reference sequence). This CDR3 has 13 amino acids. V was clipped by 3 bases and J by 2 bases, with 10 bases between them. The CDR3 bases are TGCAGTGCTAGCCAGGGGCCTAACACTGAAGCTTTCTTT. Translation: CSASQGPNTEAFF.

The DNA for the CDR3 is TGTGCCAGCAGTGATCGACCTCGGACTGGCTACACCTTC. It encodes CASSDRPRTGYTF. The chain is built from TRBV6-4 and TRBJ1-2; no clear D. CDR1 is MRHNA, CDR2 SNTAGT, per germline. The CDR3 extends over 13 amino acids. V was cut by 3 bases and J by 7 bases, with 12 bases left in between.

The chain combines TRBV20-1 with TRBJ2-5; 9 bases are a match to TRBD2. Germline trimming cut 4 bases from V and 2 bases from J; bases unmatched to any gene: 5. The CDR3 length is 14 residues. Germline CDR1 DFQATT, CDR2 SNEGSKA (reference sequence). The CDR3 DNA follows: TGCAGTGCTATCCCGACTAGCGGTCAAGAGACCCAGTACTTC. It codes for CSAIPTSGQETQYF.

This chain links TRBV20-1 with TRBJ2-4; TRBD1 matches at 7 bases. The CDR3 loop spans 14 amino acids. Germline lookup yields CDR1 DFQATT and CDR2 SNEGSKA (reference sequence). With 2 bases clipped from V and 8 bases from J, the junction kept 9 bases outside the gene matches. CDR3: CSARRGQFFDIQYF. The CDR3 bases are TGCAGTGCTAGAAGGGGGCAGTTCTTCGACATTCAGTACTTC.

The rearrangement joins TRBV20-1 to TRBJ2-2; no definite D call. CDR1 and CDR2 from the germline V gene are DFQATT and SNEGSKA (reference sequence). The CDR3 loop spans 14 amino acids. V was pared by 6 bases and J by 4 bases, with 15 bases between. The CDR3 loop reads CSATLPWGTGELFF. CDR3 DNA sequence: TGCAGTGCCACGTTACCTTGGGGCACCGGGGAGCTGTTTTTT.

This chain uses TRBV2 with TRBJ2-7; TRBD1 matches at 7 bases. CDR1 and CDR2 (germline): SNHLY, FYNNEI. V was clipped by 6 bases and J by 3 bases; unmatched bases: 5. The CDR3 is 13 amino acids. This CDR3 is CASSGDRNYEQYV. In nucleotides, the CDR3 is TGTGCCAGCAGCGGGGACAGAAACTACGAGCAGTACGTC.

V is TRBV2 and J is TRBJ2-1; D possibly corresponds to TRBD2 (6 bases). The CDR3 is made up of 13 amino acids. Trimming took off 6 bases at V and 2 bases at J, with 8 bases between the two ends. Germline-derived CDR1 and CDR2 are SNHLY and FYNNEI. As DNA, the CDR3 is TGTGCCAGCAGGGGACTCACCTACAATGAGCAGTTCTTC. Translated, it gives CASRGLTYNEQFF.

The sample holds a few counts of this clonotype. V usage is TRBV15 and J usage is TRBJ1-5, with D possibly being TRBD1 (5 bases). Germline V gene lookup returns CDR1 LNHNV and CDR2 YYDKDF (reference sequence). The V gene lost 5 bases and the J gene lost 11 bases, with 22 bases spanning the gap. The CDR3 consists of 15 residues. In nucleotides, the CDR3 is TGTGCCACCAGCCGGGACCCCCTGCCGTCTATTGCCCAGCATTTT. Translation: CATSRDPLPSIAQHF.

The chain links TRBV5-1 to TRBJ1-2; 10 nucleotides match TRBD1. Germline lookup yields CDR1 SGHRS and CDR2 YFSETQ. V shed 4 bases, J shed 4 bases, and the junction held 19 bases outside the gene matches. The CDR3 has 19 amino acids. The CDR3 reads CASSNRASETGGFGYGYTF. As DNA, the CDR3 is TGCGCCAGCAGCAACAGGGCCTCGGAGACAGGGGGCTTTGGCTATGGCTACACCTTC.

This clonotype was picked up one time. The J gene is TRBJ2-2, the V gene TRBV7-8; D not certain. V lost 2 bases to trimming and J lost 5 bases, with 12 bases between them. Germline V lookup: CDR1 SGHVS, CDR2 FQNEAQ. CDR3 size: 15 residues. The CDR3 reads CASSLRVSQTGELFF. DNA of the CDR3: TGTGCCAGCAGCTTACGGGTTTCACAAACCGGGGAGCTGTTTTTT.

This rearrangement joins TRBV20-1 to TRBJ2-5, with 9 bases aligning to TRBD2. This CDR3 is 14 amino acids long. Trimming at V came to 1 base and at J to 4 bases, leaving 4 bases not matched to a gene. Per the germline V gene, CDR1 is DFQATT and CDR2 is SNEGSKA (reference sequence). CDR3 protein: CSARGGLATETQYF. For the CDR3, the DNA is TGCAGTGCTAGAGGGGGACTAGCAACAGAGACCCAGTACTTC.

The genes are TRBV4-1 and TRBJ2-7; 7 bases align to TRBD2. This CDR3 comprises 17 residues. V shed 2 bases and J 2 bases; nucleotides not matched to a gene: 12. Germline CDR1 is MGHRA and CDR2 is YSYEKL. The DNA for the CDR3 is TGCGCCAGCAGCCAAAAATGGCCTAGCGGATTGACCTACGAGCAGTACTTC. Encoded protein: CASSQKWPSGLTYEQYF.

The V and J genes are TRBV5-1 and TRBJ2-7; no clear D gene. The germline V gene has CDR1 SGHRS and CDR2 YFSETQ. This CDR3 has 14 residues. The V end lost 0 bases, the J end lost 2 bases, and 9 bases lay between the germline ends. CDR3 amino acids: CASSLGGSAYEQYF. In nucleotides, the CDR3 is TGCGCCAGCAGCTTGGGGGGATCCGCCTACGAGCAGTACTTC. Filled out from reference TRBV5-1 and TRBJ2-7, the complete variable domain reads KAGVTQTPRYLIKTRGQQVTLSCSPISGHRSVSWYQQTPGQGLQFLFEYFSETQRNKGNFPGRFSGRQFSNSRSEMNVSTLELGDSALYLCASSLGGSAYEQYFGPGTRLTVT.

This clonotype was seen a handful of times. The V gene is TRBV12-3 or TRBV12-4, the J gene TRBJ1-2; D remains unclear. This CDR3 region has 12 residues. V dropped 0 bases and J dropped 5 bases, with 4 bases sitting between them. This chain's CDR3 is CASSLARYGYTF. CDR3 sequence (DNA): TGTGCCAGCAGTTTAGCCCGATATGGCTACACCTTC.

This clonotype was seen a few times. J is TRBJ2-7 and V is TRBV20-1; D unclear. Germline V gene sequence: CDR1 DFQATT, CDR2 SNEGSKA (reference sequence). Trimming shortened V by 3 bases and J by 2 bases, and 17 bases separated the two germline ends. The CDR3 is made up of 15 amino acids. The DNA for the CDR3 is TGCAGTGCTAGTAGTTTGGTCACCGCAACCTACGAGCAGTACTTC. It encodes CSASSLVTATYEQYF.